The 29 T cell receptor beta chains presented below share a single source sample, sequenced in a study of beta chain features in type 1 diabetes. The whole isolated RNA underwent reverse transcription, so sequencing captured expressed TCRB transcripts. Repertoires were generated with immunoSEQ multiplex PCR, while TCRdb's copy carries only in-frame clones and drops some. The data show about 320,000 clones, around 15% seen once. The sample taken for sequencing was central memory CD4+ T cells from blood. The receptors come from a young man in good health.

The chain is built from TRBV5-1 and TRBJ2-1, with TRBD1 matching 8 bases. This CDR3 region has 14 residues. Germline assignment: CDR1 SGHRS and CDR2 YFSETQ. Unmatched junction bases numbered 1, after V lost 5 bases and J lost 0 bases. The CDR3 DNA sequence: TGCGCCAGCAGTACAGGGGGCTCCTACAATGAGCAGTTCTTC. Translation gives CASSTGGSYNEQFF. The full variable domain, rest sourced from reference TRBV5-1 and TRBJ2-1, is KAGVTQTPRYLIKTRGQQVTLSCSPISGHRSVSWYQQTPGQGLQFLFEYFSETQRNKGNFPGRFSGRQFSNSRSEMNVSTLELGDSALYLCASSTGGSYNEQFFGPGTRLTVL.

A few counts support this clone. The chain is built from TRBV29-1 and TRBJ2-1, with 9 bases matching TRBD2. The V segment lost 7 bases and the J segment 8 bases; nucleotides outside the gene matches: 15. Germline values: CDR1 SQVTM, CDR2 ANQGSEA. This CDR3 is 15 amino acids long. The CDR3 region has the DNA TGCAGCGCCGAGTTGGTCGCTAGCGGGGTCTATGAGCAGTTCTTC. Protein sequence: CSAELVASGVYEQFF.

The gene calls are TRBV10-1 and TRBJ2-7; D is possibly TRBD1 (5 bases). V was cut by 8 bases and J by 6 bases, with 11 bases left in between. Germline V gene data show CDR1 as WNHNN and CDR2 as SYGVQD (reference sequence). The CDR3 has 11 residues. This CDR3 is CASGQGFEQYF. The CDR3 coding sequence is TGCGCCAGCGGCCAGGGCTTCGAGCAGTACTTC.

This clone turned up a few times. This sequence joins TRBV15 and TRBJ2-6; a possible D gene is TRBD1 (5 bases). This CDR3 contains 18 residues. Deletions cut 0 bases from V and 2 bases from J, with 14 bases between. Per germline, CDR1 LNHNV and CDR2 YYDKDF (reference sequence). CDR3 DNA sequence: TGTGCCACCAGCAGAGATTATGGCAGGGATGCTGGGGCCAACGTCCTGACTTTC. Its protein is CATSRDYGRDAGANVLTF.

This chain links TRBV7-8 with TRBJ2-5; 13 bases agree with TRBD2. CDR1 is SGHVS, CDR2 FQNEAQ, per germline. V trimming: 1 base; J trimming: 5 bases; junction bases outside the gene matches: 10. The CDR3 extends over 18 amino acids. CDR3 DNA: TGTGCCAGCAGCTTAGGATCAACCGGGACTAGCGGGGCCGAGACCCAGTACTTC. As protein: CASSLGSTGTSGAETQYF.

This clone was recorded a few times. The chain couples TRBV11-3 to TRBJ1-1; TRBD1 matches at 9 bases. The CDR3 spans 16 residues. CDR1 and CDR2 (germline): SGHNT, YENEEA. V dropped 5 bases and J dropped 3; count of bases not matched to a gene: 10. This CDR3 is CASSIQGQGLDTEAFF. In DNA, the CDR3 is TGTGCCAGCAGCATCCAAGGACAGGGGTTAGACACTGAAGCTTTCTTT.

A note on this clone: This may arise from a read error, as a much more abundant clone is one base away. The chain combines TRBV5-4 with TRBJ2-3; D uncertain. The germline V gene encodes CDR1 SGHNT and CDR2 YYREEE (reference sequence). The CDR3 has 12 amino acids. V was pared by 2 bases and J by 2 bases, with 3 bases between. The CDR3 nucleotides are TGTGCCAGCAGCTTAGCCACAGATACGCAGTATTTT. Translation gives CASSLATDTQYF.

This clone was detected only a few times. The chain combines TRBV6-5 with TRBJ1-4, with D unclear. This CDR3 comprises 14 residues. From germline, CDR1 is MNHEY and CDR2 SVGAGI. Between the trimmed V and J ends, which lost 4 bases and 8 bases, there was a span of 14 bases. The CDR3 here is CASSLAGVSEKLFF. CDR3 nucleotide sequence: TGTGCCAGCAGTTTAGCCGGGGTGTCGGAAAAACTGTTTTTT.

The chain's CDR3 is CASSFETGTNSPLHF. In DNA, the CDR3 is TGCGCCAGCAGTTTTGAGACAGGGACTAATTCACCCCTCCACTTT. The chain is built from TRBV10-2 and TRBJ1-6; TRBD1 matches at 7 bases. The CDR3 has 15 amino acids. Looked up from germline, CDR1 is WSHSY and CDR2 is SAAADI. V lost 5 bases and J lost 6; bases outside the gene matches: 7.

This chain uses TRBV11-3 with TRBJ2-3; TRBD1 agrees at 7 bases. The CDR3 is 14 amino acids. With 3 bases clipped from V and 6 bases from J, the junction kept 6 bases outside the gene matches. Germline CDR1 is SGHNT and CDR2 is YENEEA. The CDR3: CASSFRDSADTQYF. In nucleotides, the CDR3 is TGTGCCAGCAGCTTCCGGGACAGCGCCGATACGCAGTATTTT.

This rearrangement joins TRBV7-9 to TRBJ1-5; no clear D gene. With 5 bases removed from V and 6 bases from J, the gap between germline ends came to 14 bases. The germline CDR1 and CDR2 sequences are SEHNR and FQNEAQ (reference sequence). The CDR3 is 14 residues long. Here the CDR3 DNA reads TGTGCCAGCAGCATTGAGGGAGGGCGTCAGCCCCAGCATTTT. Protein product: CASSIEGGRQPQHF. Full variable domain (outside the CDR3, taken from reference TRBV7-9 and TRBJ1-5): DTGVSQNPRHKITKRGQNVTFRCDPISEHNRLYWYRQTLGQGPEFLTYFQNEAQLEKSRLLSDRFSAERPKGSFSTLEIQRTEQGDSAMYLCASSIEGGRQPQHFGDGTRLSIL.

The V and J genes are TRBV7-9 and TRBJ1-1, with TRBD1 matching 12 bases. Per germline, CDR1 SEHNR and CDR2 FQNEAQ (reference sequence). The CDR3 sequence is 15 residues long. With V trimmed by 4 bases and J by 6 bases, 6 bases remained unmatched. The CDR3 DNA is TGTGCCAGCAGCTGGCCGGGACAGGGGGCCTCTGAAGCTTTCTTT. It is translated as CASSWPGQGASEAFF.

The rearrangement links TRBV7-9 to TRBJ1-1, with D unclear. The V end was cut by 4 bases, the J end by 6 bases, with 18 bases between. CDR3 size: 15 residues. Germline values: CDR1 SEHNR, CDR2 FQNEAQ (reference sequence). The CDR3 DNA sequence: TGTGCCAGCAGCTATCCCGGGTCCCTGGGCGCTGAAGCTTTCTTT. This codes for CASSYPGSLGAEAFF.

This clone showed up just a few times. This chain uses TRBV5-6 with TRBJ2-7; 8 positions match TRBD1. V shed 4 bases, J shed 7 bases, and the junction held 13 bases outside the gene matches. Looked up from germline, CDR1 is SGHDT and CDR2 is YYEEEE. The CDR3 loop spans 15 amino acids. The CDR3 here is CASSPWDRTTREQYV. The CDR3 bases are TGTGCCAGCAGCCCGTGGGACAGGACAACGAGGGAGCAGTACGTC.

V usage is TRBV18 and J usage is TRBJ2-2, with D uncertain. V lost 4 bases and J 0 bases, leaving 9 bases between the germline ends. The CDR3 is 15 amino acids. CDR1 and CDR2 (germline): KGHSH, LQKENI. The CDR3 sequence is CASSRSVANTGELFF. The CDR3 DNA sequence: TGTGCCAGCTCACGCTCAGTGGCGAACACCGGGGAGCTGTTTTTT.

The rearrangement uses TRBV7-2 and TRBJ2-7; no clear D. In germline, CDR1 is SGHTA, CDR2 FQGNSA. The CDR3 consists of 14 residues. The ends were cut back, 0 bases at V and 1 base at J, with 7 bases in the middle. CDR3 sequence: CASSLAVGSYEQYF. The CDR3 DNA reads as TGTGCCAGCAGCTTAGCGGTAGGGTCCTACGAGCAGTACTTC.

The J gene is TRBJ1-2, the V gene TRBV9; D not certain. This CDR3 has 14 residues. The germline CDR1 and CDR2 sequences are SGDLS and YYNGEE. V was trimmed by 4 bases and J by 6 bases, leaving 16 bases between them. The CDR3 is CASSLGPSINGYTF. In DNA form, the CDR3 reads TGTGCCAGCAGCTTAGGCCCATCCATAAATGGCTACACCTTC.

This clone showed up just a few times. The rearrangement uses TRBV11-3 and TRBJ2-2; unclear D gene. The CDR3 has 14 amino acids. CDR1 is SGHNT, CDR2 YENEEA, per germline. The germline V and J ends were trimmed by 2 bases and 1 base, with 5 bases remaining between them. The CDR3 sequence is CASSLKQNTGELFF. As DNA, the CDR3 is TGTGCCAGCAGCTTAAAACAGAACACCGGGGAGCTGTTTTTT.

This clone has ten or more counts. This chain joins TRBV21-1 and TRBJ2-7; TRBD1, as called in the table, went unchecked against the DNA. TRBV21-1 is an annotated pseudogene. The CDR3 totals 13 residues. CDR3 region: CASNRTGQGEQYV. In nucleotides, the CDR3 is TGTGCCAGCAACCGGACAGGGCAAGGCGAGCAGTACGTC.

The rearrangement joins TRBV6-1 to TRBJ2-7; 7 bases map to TRBD1. CDR1 and CDR2 from the germline V gene are MNHNS and SASEGT. The CDR3 has 11 amino acids. V shed 6 bases and J 7 bases; nucleotides not matched to a gene: 3. The CDR3 region has the DNA TGTGCCAGCAGCACAGGGGTTGAGCAGTACTTC. This sequence encodes CASSTGVEQYF.

The chain employs TRBV10-3 and TRBJ2-5; D remains unclear. V lost 0 bases and J lost 5, with 10 bases in between. The germline gives CDR1 ENHRY, CDR2 SYGVKD. The CDR3 contains 14 residues. CDR3 in DNA: TGTGCCATCAGTGAGTCAGGGTTACGGGAGACCCAGTACTTC. This encodes CAISESGLRETQYF.

V is TRBV4-1 and J is TRBJ2-3; D not certain. The J call may be wrong; the DNA end is better matched by TRBJ1-5. CDR1 and CDR2 (germline): MGHRA, YSYEKL. CDR3 length equals 15 residues. The CDR3 reads CASSLTPSGADTQHF. The CDR3 DNA sequence: TGCGCCAGCAGCCTAACGCCCTCAGGTGCAGATACGCAGCATTTT.

This clone was recorded a few times. The chain employs TRBV29-1 and TRBJ2-3; D is perhaps TRBD1 or TRBD2 (5 bases each). Germline V gene lookup returns CDR1 SQVTM and CDR2 ANQGSEA. CDR3 length equals 14 residues. Trimming left V 8 bases short and J 2 bases short, with 17 bases between. This CDR3 reads CSTRQRPNTDTQYF. DNA for the CDR3: TGCAGCACACGACAGCGGCCAAACACAGATACGCAGTATTTT.

V gene TRBV6-6 combines with J gene TRBJ1-5, with 8 bases aligning to TRBD1. The CDR3 is made up of 16 amino acids. Germline values: CDR1 MNHNY, CDR2 SVGAGI (reference sequence). Trimming at V came to 4 bases and at J to 7 bases, leaving 12 bases not matched to a gene. Here the CDR3 reads CASSFGDRGGGQPQHF. The CDR3 nucleotides read TGTGCCAGCAGTTTTGGTGACAGGGGAGGTGGACAGCCCCAGCATTTT.

The V and J genes are TRBV19 and TRBJ1-5; tentatively, D is TRBD1 (5 bases). Trimming took off 7 bases at V and 5 bases at J, with 12 bases between the two ends. CDR3 length: 13 residues. Germline assignment: CDR1 LNHDA and CDR2 SQIVND (reference sequence). The CDR3 DNA is TGTGCCAGTACCGAGCAGGGATATCAGCCCCAGCATTTT. This encodes CASTEQGYQPQHF.

The chain's CDR3 is CASSPRGLGNTIYF. The CDR3 nucleotides read TGTGCCAGCAGTCCCCGGGGTCTCGGAAACACCATATATTTT. This chain uses TRBV6-5 with TRBJ1-3; no definite D call. From germline, CDR1 is MNHEY and CDR2 SVGAGI. The CDR3 is 14 residues long. Trimming shortened V by 5 bases and J by 4 bases, and 12 bases separated the two germline ends.

The J gene is TRBJ2-3, the V gene TRBV5-1; D gene uncertain. The CDR3 has 12 amino acids. V was clipped by 3 bases and J by 6 bases, with 8 bases between them. Germline V gene sequence: CDR1 SGHRS, CDR2 YFSETQ. The CDR3 protein is CASSSPPDTQYF. The CDR3 DNA reads TGCGCCAGCAGCTCCCCACCGGATACGCAGTATTTT.

This clone was recorded a few times. The chain links TRBV4-3 to TRBJ2-3; 7 positions agree with TRBD1. The CDR3 contains 17 residues. The junction had 12 bases not matched to a gene; V was cut back by 4 bases and J by 2 bases. The germline V gene has CDR1 LGHNA and CDR2 YSLEER. The CDR3 loop reads CASSRAGTATFTDTQYF. In DNA form, the CDR3 reads TGCGCCAGCAGCCGAGCCGGGACAGCAACCTTCACAGATACGCAGTATTTT.

This clone was detected many times. The rearrangement uses TRBV7-2 and TRBJ2-7; D gene ambiguous. This CDR3 comprises 11 residues. Germline CDR1 is SGHTA and CDR2 is FQGNSA. Trimming pared 6 bases from V and 4 bases from J, leaving 7 bases between. The CDR3 region is CASRSAYEQYF. The CDR3 coding sequence is TGTGCCAGCAGGTCCGCTTACGAGCAGTACTTC.